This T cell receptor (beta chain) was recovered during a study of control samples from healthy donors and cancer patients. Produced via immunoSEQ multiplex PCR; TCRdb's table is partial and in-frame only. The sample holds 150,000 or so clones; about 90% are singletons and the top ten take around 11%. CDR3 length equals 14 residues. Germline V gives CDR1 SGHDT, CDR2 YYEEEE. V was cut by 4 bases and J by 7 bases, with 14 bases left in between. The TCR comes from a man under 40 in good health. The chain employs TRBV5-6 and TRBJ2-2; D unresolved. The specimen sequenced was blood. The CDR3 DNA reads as TGTGCCAGCAGCCCGACCGGCAACGTCGGGGAGCTGTTTTTT. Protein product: CASSPTGNVGELFF.